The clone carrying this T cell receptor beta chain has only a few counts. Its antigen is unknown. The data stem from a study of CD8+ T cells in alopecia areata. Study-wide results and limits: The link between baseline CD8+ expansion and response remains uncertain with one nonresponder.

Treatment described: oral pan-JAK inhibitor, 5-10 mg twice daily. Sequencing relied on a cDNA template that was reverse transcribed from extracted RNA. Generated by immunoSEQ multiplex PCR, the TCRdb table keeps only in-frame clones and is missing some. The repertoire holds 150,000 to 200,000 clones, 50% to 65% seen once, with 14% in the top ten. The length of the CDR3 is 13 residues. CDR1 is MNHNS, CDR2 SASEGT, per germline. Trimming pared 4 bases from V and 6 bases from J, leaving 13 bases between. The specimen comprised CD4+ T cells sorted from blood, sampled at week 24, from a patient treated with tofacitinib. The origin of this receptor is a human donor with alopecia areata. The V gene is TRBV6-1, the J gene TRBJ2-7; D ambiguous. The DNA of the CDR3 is TGTGCCAGCAGTGGCGTTGGGAAGGGCGAGCAGTACTTC. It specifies CASSGVGKGEQYF.